This T cell receptor beta chain was sequenced in a study of T cell changes during pregnancy in multiple sclerosis. Clones were read by immunoSEQ multiplex PCR, and TCRdb kept only the in-frame ones, dropping some. The top ten hold roughly 1.2% of the sample, which has about 44,000 clones, 70% to 90% seen once. The CDR3 totals 14 residues. The V and J ends lost 9 bases and 6 bases, in that order; junction bases with no gene match: 9. Per the germline V gene, CDR1 is LNHDA and CDR2 is SQIVND (reference sequence). The specimen comprised CD4+ T cells from peripheral blood mononuclear cells, sampled after pregnancy. The sequence came from a female donor with multiple sclerosis, enrolled in a pregnancy study. The J gene is TRBJ2-1, the V gene TRBV19, with TRBD1 matching 9 bases. The CDR3 coding sequence is TGTGCCAGCTCGGCGGGGGACAGGGCCAATGAGCAGTTCTTC. This gives the protein CASSAGDRANEQFF.